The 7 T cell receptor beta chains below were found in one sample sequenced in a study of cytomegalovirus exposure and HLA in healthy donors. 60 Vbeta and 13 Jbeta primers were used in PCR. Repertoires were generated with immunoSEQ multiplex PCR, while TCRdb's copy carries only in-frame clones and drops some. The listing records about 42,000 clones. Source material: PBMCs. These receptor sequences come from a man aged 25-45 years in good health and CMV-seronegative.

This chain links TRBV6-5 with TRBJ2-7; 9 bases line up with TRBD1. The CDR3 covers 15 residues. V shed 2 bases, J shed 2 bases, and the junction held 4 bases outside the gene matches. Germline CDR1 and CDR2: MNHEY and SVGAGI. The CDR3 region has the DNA TGTGCCAGCAGTTACCGGGGACAGGGAACCTACGAGCAGTACTTC. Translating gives CASSYRGQGTYEQYF.

In DNA form, the CDR3 reads TGCGCCAGCAGCTTGGAAACAGGGGGTGGCTACACCTTC. Protein product: CASSLETGGGYTF. V gene TRBV5-1 combines with J gene TRBJ1-2, with 8 nucleotides matching TRBD1. Germline trimming cut 0 bases from V and 7 bases from J; bases unmatched to any gene: 2. This CDR3 is 13 amino acids long. Germline values: CDR1 SGHRS, CDR2 YFSETQ.

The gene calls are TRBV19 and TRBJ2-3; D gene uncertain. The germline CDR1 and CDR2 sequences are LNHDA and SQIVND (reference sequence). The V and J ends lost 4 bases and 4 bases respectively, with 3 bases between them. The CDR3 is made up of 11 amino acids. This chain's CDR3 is CASSRADTQYF. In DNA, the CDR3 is TGTGCCAGTAGTAGAGCAGATACGCAGTATTTT.

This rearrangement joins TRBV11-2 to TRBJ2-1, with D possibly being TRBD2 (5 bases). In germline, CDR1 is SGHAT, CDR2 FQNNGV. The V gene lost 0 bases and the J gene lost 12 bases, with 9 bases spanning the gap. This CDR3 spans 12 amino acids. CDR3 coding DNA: TGTGCCAGCAGCTTAGATCATGGAGGGCAGTTCTTC. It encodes CASSLDHGGQFF.

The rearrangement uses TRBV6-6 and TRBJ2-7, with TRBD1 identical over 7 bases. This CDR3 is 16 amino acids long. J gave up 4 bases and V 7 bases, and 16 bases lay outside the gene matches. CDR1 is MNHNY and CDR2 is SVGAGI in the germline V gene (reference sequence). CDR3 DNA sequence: TGTGCCAGCATCGCGACAGGGAATCGACCAGCATACGAGCAGTACTTC. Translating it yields CASIATGNRPAYEQYF.

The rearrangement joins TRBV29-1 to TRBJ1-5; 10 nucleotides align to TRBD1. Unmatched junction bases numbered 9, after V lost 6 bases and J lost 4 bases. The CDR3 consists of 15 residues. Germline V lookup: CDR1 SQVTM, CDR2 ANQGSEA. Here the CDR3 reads CSVGGGTGANQPQHF. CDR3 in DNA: TGCAGCGTGGGGGGAGGGACAGGGGCTAATCAGCCCCAGCATTTT. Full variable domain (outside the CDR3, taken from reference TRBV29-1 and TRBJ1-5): SAVISQKPSRDICQRGTSLTIQCQVDSQVTMMFWYRQQPGQSLTLIATANQGSEATYESGFVIDKFPISRPNLTFSTLTVSNMSPEDSSIYLCSVGGGTGANQPQHFGDGTRLSIL.

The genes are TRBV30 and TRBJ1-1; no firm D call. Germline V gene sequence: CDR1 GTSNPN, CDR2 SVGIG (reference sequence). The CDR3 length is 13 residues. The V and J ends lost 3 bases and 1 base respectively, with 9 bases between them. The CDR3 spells CAWSPPPNTEAFF. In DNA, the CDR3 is TGTGCCTGGAGCCCCCCTCCGAACACTGAAGCTTTCTTT.